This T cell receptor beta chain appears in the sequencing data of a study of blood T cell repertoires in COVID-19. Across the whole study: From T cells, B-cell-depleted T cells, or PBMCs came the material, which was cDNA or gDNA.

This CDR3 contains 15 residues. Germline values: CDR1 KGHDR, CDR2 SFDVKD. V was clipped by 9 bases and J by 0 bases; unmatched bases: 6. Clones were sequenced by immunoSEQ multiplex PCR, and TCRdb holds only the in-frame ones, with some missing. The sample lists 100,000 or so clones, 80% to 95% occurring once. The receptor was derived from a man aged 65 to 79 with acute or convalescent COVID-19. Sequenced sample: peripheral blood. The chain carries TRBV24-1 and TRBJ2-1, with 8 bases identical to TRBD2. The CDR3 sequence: CATLTSESSYNEQFF. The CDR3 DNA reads TGTGCCACCTTGACTAGCGAGAGCTCCTACAATGAGCAGTTCTTC.